Below, one T cell receptor (beta chain) is given with its context. Its antigen is unknown. No base qualities exist here, and no much larger clone lies one base off it. In total, roughly 670 healthy bone marrow donors made up the cohort. All cohort members were sampled while nominally healthy, although unrecorded immune exposures were likely present. The donor tested CMV seronegative, placing the donor among the 350 to 400 seronegative members of the cohort. A peripheral blood sample was provided by each donor, and peripheral blood mononuclear cells were used for TCR beta sequencing. Genomic DNA was extracted from the blood cell samples with the Qiagen DNeasy Blood Extraction Kit. Library preparation was by the immunoSEQ multiplex PCR assay. The multiplex PCR relied on a mix of 60 forward primers for TCR Vbeta segments and 13 reverse primers for TCR Jbeta segments. A multiplex PCR assay on genomic DNA amplified the CDR3 region of rearranged TCR beta genes. Amplified TCR beta libraries were sequenced as 87-base-pair reads on the Illumina HiSeq System. The published analysis was carried out like this. A later analysis tallied tens of millions of unique TCR beta chains across the 550 to 850 repertoires, and about 12 million of those chains were shared by two or more donors. Raw reads were error-corrected and collapsed into unique sequences by a nearest-neighbor algorithm in which closely related sequences were merged to remove PCR and sequencing errors. V, D and J gene segments were assigned by aligning CDR3 sequences to IMGT reference sequences. For a sequence to be retained, a match of at least six nucleotides was required to both a V gene segment and a J gene segment. Rearrangements were classified as productive when the CDR3 lacked stop codons and remained in frame with V and J, and all other rearrangements were classified as non-productive. CDR3 was defined according to IMGT convention as the region running from the second conserved V-encoded cysteine to the conserved J-encoded phenylalanine. The earlier analysis of about 610 of the donors excluded sequences that lacked an unambiguous match to a single V gene segment. In an earlier analysis of more than 500 of the donors, a V segment was called functional when productive rearrangements were above 56.7%, and segregating when the standard deviation between donors exceeded 5%. To diagnose cytomegalovirus status from the catalog of TCR beta chain sequences, a statistical classification framework was built. In a later analysis, TCR nucleotide sequences were compared against IMGT/GENE-DB human TR gene sequences so that V and J genes could be assigned. In a later analysis, CDR3 sequences and most-parsimonious VDJ recombination scenarios were assigned using the TCRdist pipeline. In a later analysis, every TCR beta chain was defined by the combination of its CDR3 amino acid sequence and its V-gene family, and reads without a unique V-gene family were dropped. A later analysis removed over 500 highly shared, low-generation-probability nucleotide sequences to deal with suspected cross-contamination and a sequencing artifact. In a later analysis, a clonal expansion index for each public chain was calculated from normalized within-repertoire ranks of inferred template counts. A later analysis computed generation probabilities with a VDJ recombination model fitted to out-of-frame rearrangements, and checked the results against IGoR. In a later analysis, TCR-TCR, TCR-HLA and TCR-CMV co-occurrence was scored with hypergeometric tests, and a repertoire-size bias correction was applied to TCR pairs. To estimate false discovery rates, a later analysis permuted the HLA or CMV assignments 20 times. In a later analysis, co-occurring TCRs were grouped with DBSCAN, and TCRdist sequence similarity was added when clustering was performed within HLA-allele-positive subsets. Repertoires with fewer than 30,000 or more than 120,000 public chains were left out of co-occurrence clustering, as were five repertoires with anomalous nucleotide sharing. In its TCRdb copy, this immuneACCESS table keeps in-frame sequences only and misses some clones. Where compared with another copy, unresolved V genes explain less than half of these, and the others have no known cause. V and J calls and clone size follow that table, whereas D and trimming were derived from the DNA. The sample profile shows some 120,000 clones; 73% of them were found once. Together, the top ten hold less than 4.5% of the sample.

This sample was taken from a study of cytomegalovirus exposure and HLA in healthy donors listed by TCRdb under 2017. A note on the overall study: An earlier analysis of approximately 600 of the donors reported roughly 300 Gb of sequence data and 120 million or so unique TCR beta sequences from 190 million or so T cells. An early release that covered roughly 600 HLA-typed donors contained approximately 300 gigabases of sequencing data and approximately 85 million unique TCR sequences. Of the 300 to 400 genotyped donors, approximately 83% fell in the genetic ancestry cluster associated with self-reported Caucasian donors. The study aimed to test whether signatures of past pathogen exposure could be identified by cataloging public T cell receptors. Using immunosequencing, the study profiled T cell repertoires from about 610 subjects and related those repertoires to cytomegalovirus serostatus. Besides the first cohort of some 670 subjects, a separate validation cohort made up of 90 to 150 different subjects was used. High-throughput TCR immunosequencing, statistical association of individual TCRs with disease status, and machine learning were combined to predict cytomegalovirus infection status. A later analysis re-examined previously published TCR beta repertoires from around 670 donors and added high-resolution HLA genotyping to investigate patterns of TCR occurrence. In the later analysis, no new phenotypic data were used to find candidate immune exposures; instead, reliance was placed on TCR beta sequences and their occurrence across donors. In an earlier analysis of a few hundred of the donors, high-throughput TCR beta sequencing was used to judge whether each TCR beta V gene segment behaved as functional or pseudogenic. Donor age, sex, ethnicity and CMV serostatus were compiled alongside the repertoire data. A later genetic analysis used genome-wide SNP genotypes for about 55% of the 666 donors, treating that subset as a discovery cohort. All discovery cohort repertoires had been generated on a single sequencing platform. Both class I and class II loci were covered by HLA typing, at four-digit resolution. The number of donors typed differed by locus, with about 629-640 for A, B, C, DRB1 and DQB1, 522 for DQA1, 600 to 610 for DPA1, and over 400 for DPB1. Roughly five DR-DQ haplotypes were treated as single units for association and clustering because of strong linkage in the cohort. Among almost 400 genotyped donors of the cohort, an average of roughly 240,000 unique TCR beta nucleotide sequences were sequenced per donor, roughly 20% of them non-productive.

Broader findings and caveats from the paper: A group of highly shared sequence variants was considered likely to be a technical artifact of the sequencing pipeline. A few of the identified cytomegalovirus-associated TCR beta chains were confirmed in vitro to be specific for cytomegalovirus antigens. Because counts were too low, approximately 15 rarely observed V segments, including chromosome 9 orphons, were excluded from the earlier analysis of several hundred of the donors. In a later genetic analysis, fewer N-insertions in productive TCRs were reported among donors in an Asian-associated ancestry cluster than the roughly 640-donor mean. Compared with equally common non-associated chains, HLA-associated TCR beta chains in a later analysis were more clonally expanded and had lower generation probabilities. Linkage disequilibrium might explain the correlated functional status among segregating V segments, but an unknown experimental factor could not be ruled out. In both the original and validation cohorts, the classifier was reported to diagnose cytomegalovirus status with high specificity and sensitivity. In an earlier analysis of 450 to 750 of the donors, most TCR beta V segments appeared in productive rearrangements about 87% or about 30% of the time, broadly matching IMGT annotations. HLA typing was unavailable for some donors at each locus, so association tests used only the typed subset. Because the 87-base-pair reads could not distinguish some IMGT-functional V segments, including TRBV6-2 and TRBV6-3, those segments were excluded. It was suggested by the authors that the approach could potentially be generalized to other disease states and immunological phenotypes. Several of the top co-occurrence clusters appeared to be linked to parvovirus B19, influenza, CMV and Epstein-Barr virus, according to a later analysis. In a later analysis, TCR association rates were found to vary across HLA loci, with the most associated TCRs seen for DRB1 alleles and the fewest for HLA-C alleles. This cohort had only TCR beta chains sequenced, and the lack of alpha or paired-chain data limited which features could be detected. A further reported finding was that TCR beta sequences accurately predicted the HLA-A and HLA-B alleles for most subjects in the first cohort. At a false discovery rate of 0.05, a later analysis linked roughly 17,000 TCR beta sequences to specific HLA alleles. A later analysis found that most CMV-associated TCR beta chains appeared HLA-restricted, with HLA associations seemingly driven largely by CMV exposure. Across donors, most TCR sequences were observed very rarely, whereas some public TCRs were present in many individuals. A total of 150 or so TCR beta chains were listed by the study as associated with cytomegalovirus. CMV serostatus was the only immune exposure information available for the cohort. Assigning TCR associations to individual alleles was difficult when HLA alleles, especially DR and DQ, strongly co-occurred. An association between a missense DCLRE1C variant and V-gene and J-gene trimming of TCR beta chains was found in a later genetic analysis and replicated in an independent cohort. Sequencing depth was assumed to be roughly uniform across donors in the presence/absence analyses, though that assumption may not hold.

The CDR1 and CDR2 encoded by the germline V gene are SGDLS and YYNGEE. The CDR3 sequence holds 14 residues, the cysteine and phenylalanine included. The retained sequence is limited to the CDR3, 42 bases, with the frame set at the first base. V loses 0 bases of germline sequence and J loses 5 bases, and the interval between the two ends is 8 bases. The chain is made from TRBV9 and TRBJ2-2; the D segment could be TRBD2, given 5 matching bases. This receptor was identified in a woman aged 40 to 50 in good health and CMV-seronegative. Material: PBMCs. The nucleotide sequence reads TGTGCCAGCAGCGTAGGCGGGCAAACCGGGGAGCTGTTTTTT. This gives the protein CASSVGGQTGELFF. Outside the CDR3, residues come from the reference TRBV9 and TRBJ2-2 proteins, so the full variable domain is: DSGVTQTPKHLITATGQRVTLRCSPRSGDLSVYWYQQSLDQGLQFLIQYYNGEERAKGNILERFSAQQFPDLHSELNLSSLELGDSALYFCASSVGGQTGELFFGEGSRLTVL.